The entry below gives a single TCR beta chain sequence along with its context. What it binds is unknown. Profiled with immunoSEQ multiplex PCR; TCRdb holds only in-frame clones, not every one. This sample has approximately 10,000 clones, with 60% to 80% found just once. This CDR3 contains 14 residues. Per the germline V gene, CDR1 is LNHNV and CDR2 is YYDKDF (reference sequence). V was trimmed by 1 base and J by 1 base, leaving 7 bases between them. This record belongs to a study of somatic mutations in cytotoxic T cells in rheumatoid arthritis. Points from the study as a whole: In about an eighth of the 65 patients, the largest CD8+ clone exceeded 20% of CD8+ cells.

The origin of this receptor is an adult with rheumatoid arthritis. The chain combines TRBV15 with TRBJ1-1; D uncertain. The sample consisted of CD8+ T cells sorted from blood. The CDR3 loop reads CATSRAPENTEAFF. The CDR3 nucleotides are TGTGCCACCAGCAGAGCGCCCGAGAACACTGAAGCTTTCTTT. The variable domain in full, completed from reference TRBV15 and TRBJ1-1, reads DAMVIQNPRYQVTQFGKPVTLSCSQTLNHNVMYWYQQKSSQAPKLLFHYYDKDFNNEADTPDNFQSRRPNTSFCFLDIRSPGLGDTAMYLCATSRAPENTEAFFGQGTRLTVV.